Below, 10 T cell receptor beta chains from the same sample are listed, as sequenced in a study of cytomegalovirus exposure and HLA in healthy donors. Vbeta (60) and Jbeta (13) primers were used in the PCR. Profiled with immunoSEQ multiplex PCR; TCRdb holds only in-frame clones, not every one. The table lists about 270,000 clones, roughly two thirds of them singletons. Sequencing was performed on PBMCs. These receptor sequences come from a female donor in good health and CMV-seronegative.

This clone was counted once. The V gene is TRBV25-1, the J gene TRBJ2-4, with D perhaps matching TRBD1 (6 bases). Per germline, CDR1 MGHDK and CDR2 SYGVNS. There are 16 residues in the CDR3. Between the trimmed V and J ends, which lost 1 base and 5 bases, there was a span of 15 bases. For the CDR3, the DNA is TGTGCCAGCAGTGAATTAGTCAGGGGATGGGAAAACATTCAGTACTTC. Protein sequence: CASSELVRGWENIQYF.

This clone was seen just once. The rearrangement joins TRBV11-1 to TRBJ2-5, with D perhaps TRBD1 (6 bases). Deletions cut 2 bases from V and 5 bases from J, with 6 bases between. Looked up from germline, CDR1 is SGHAT and CDR2 is FQDESV (reference sequence). The CDR3 loop spans 12 amino acids. This chain's CDR3 is CASSLRGETQYF. CDR3 in DNA: TGTGCCAGCAGCTTAAGGGGGGAGACCCAGTACTTC.

This chain uses TRBV7-9 with TRBJ1-1, with no clear D. Looked up from germline, CDR1 is SEHNR and CDR2 is FQNEAQ (reference sequence). This CDR3 spans 14 amino acids. V shed 0 bases and J shed 8 bases, with 13 bases lying between them. CDR3 protein: CASSLASGRSEAFF. The DNA for the CDR3 is TGTGCCAGCAGCTTAGCGTCAGGCAGGTCGGAAGCTTTCTTT. The whole variable domain, remainder taken from reference TRBV7-9 and TRBJ1-1, is DTGVSQNPRHKITKRGQNVTFRCDPISEHNRLYWYRQTLGQGPEFLTYFQNEAQLEKSRLLSDRFSAERPKGSFSTLEIQRTEQGDSAMYLCASSLASGRSEAFFGQGTRLTVV.

The V gene is TRBV7-9, the J gene TRBJ2-5; 10 bases agree with TRBD2. The DNA end favors TRBJ2-7, so the J call may be wrong. Germline V gene data show CDR1 as SEHNR and CDR2 as FQNEAQ (reference sequence). The CDR3 loop spans 14 amino acids. CDR3 nucleotide sequence: TGTGCCTCGAAAGGGGAGCGGGAGGGCCCCGAGCAGTACTTC. Translated, it gives CASKGEREGPEQYF.

As DNA, the CDR3 is TGTGCCAGCAGCTTAGCCGGGGAATTGACTGAAGCTTTCTTT. It codes for CASSLAGELTEAFF. V is TRBV7-6 and J is TRBJ1-1, with D hard to call. Looked up from germline, CDR1 is SGHVS and CDR2 is FNYEAQ. Trimming stripped 0 bases from V and 5 bases from J, with 10 bases between. CDR3 length: 14 residues. Using reference TRBV7-6 and TRBJ1-1 for the parts outside the CDR3, the full variable domain is GAGVSQSPRYKVTKRGQDVALRCDPISGHVSLYWYRQALGQGPEFLTYFNYEAQQDKSGLPNDRFSAERPEGSISTLTIQRTEQRDSAMYRCASSLAGELTEAFFGQGTRLTVV.

The chain is built from TRBV5-1 and TRBJ2-5; D might be TRBD2 (5 bases). V lost 8 bases and J 5 bases, leaving 16 bases between the germline ends. Germline lookup yields CDR1 SGHRS and CDR2 YFSETQ. This CDR3 has 13 residues. DNA of the CDR3: TGCGCCAGTGGGGAGTCGCGAGGGGAGACCCAGTACTTC. It yields the protein CASGESRGETQYF.

To note about this clone: Other DNA sequences in the sample encode the same CDR3. The chain couples TRBV7-9 to TRBJ2-1, with 7 nucleotides matching TRBD2. This CDR3 spans 14 amino acids. V lost 7 bases and J lost 3; bases outside the gene matches: 6. CDR1 is SEHNR, CDR2 FQNEAQ, per germline (reference sequence). The CDR3 DNA reads TGTGCCAGCAAAAAAGGACTAGGCTACAATGAGCAGTTCTTC. This gives the protein CASKKGLGYNEQFF.

V and J are TRBV5-6 and TRBJ2-7; D gene ambiguous. In germline, CDR1 is SGHDT, CDR2 YYEEEE. The CDR3 sequence is 13 residues long. The V end lost 2 bases, the J end lost 6 bases, and 12 bases lay between the germline ends. CDR3 bases: TGTGCCAGCAGCTTTGGGCCCCCAGGCGAGCAGTACTTC. It yields the protein CASSFGPPGEQYF.

The chain couples TRBV21-1 to TRBJ2-2; TRBD1, the table's D call, was not compared with the DNA. TRBV21-1 is a pseudogene locus. This CDR3 contains 17 residues. The CDR3 sequence is CASSPCDRGLLTGELFF. CDR3 in DNA: TGTGCCAGCAGCCCGTGCGACAGGGGACTTCTCACCGGGGAGCTGTTTTTT.

The chain links TRBV7-8 to TRBJ1-1; D gene ambiguous. This CDR3 has 13 amino acids. Per germline, CDR1 SGHVS and CDR2 FQNEAQ. Trimming removed 6 bases from V and 4 bases from J, with 12 bases in between. CDR3 loop: CASSQEIGTEAFF. The DNA for the CDR3 is TGTGCCAGCAGTCAAGAGATCGGCACTGAAGCTTTCTTT.